This note documents a single TCR beta chain sequence. What it binds is unknown. The junction does not match germline at one end; this may be a read error. PCR was performed using 60 Vbeta and 13 Jbeta primers. The method was immunoSEQ multiplex PCR; TCRdb's version includes in-frame clones alone and lacks a portion of them. The data hold approximately 160,000 clones, with around four fifths observed a single time. In germline, CDR1 is SSHAT, CDR2 FNYEAQ (reference sequence). CDR3 length equals 15 residues. This entry belongs to a study of cytomegalovirus exposure and HLA in healthy donors. Regarding the study as a whole: As a later analysis showed, a missense DCLRE1C variant was linked to trimming of TCR beta V- and J-genes. The study listed some 160 cytomegalovirus-associated TCR beta chains. DRB1 showed the most TCR associations and HLA-C the fewest in a later analysis, as rates varied by HLA locus. In an earlier analysis, about 87% or about 30%: the productive usage of most TCR beta V segments.

Sequencing was carried out using PBMCs. The chain couples TRBV7-7 to TRBJ2-2, with TRBD1 matching over 8 bases. The receptor comes from a male donor in good health and CMV-seropositive. CDR3: CASSPGQAPPGELFF. Here the CDR3 DNA reads TGTGCTAGCAGCCCGGGACAGGCCCCCCCCGGGGAGCTGTTTTTT.